These 21 T cell receptor beta chains were sequenced from one sample in a study of OX40 agonist ivuxolimab in advanced cancers. Generated by immunoSEQ multiplex PCR, the TCRdb table keeps only in-frame clones and is missing some. The data contain around 39,000 clones, roughly four fifths of them seen just once; the ten biggest clones take up around 1.9%. The source was CD4+ or CD8+ T cells sorted from blood, collected in a trial of the OX40 agonist ivuxolimab. These receptors were obtained from an adult with an advanced solid tumor such as melanoma, head and neck, liver or kidney cancer.

V usage is TRBV5-1 and J usage is TRBJ2-3, with D maybe TRBD1 (6 bases). V was clipped by 4 bases and J by 2 bases, with 17 bases between them. This CDR3 has 16 residues. Germline CDR1 is SGHRS and CDR2 is YFSETQ. The DNA of the CDR3 is TGCGCCAGCAGCCGTATCCAGGGGTCGGTCACAGATACGCAGTATTTT. Protein product: CASSRIQGSVTDTQYF.

CDR3 sequence: CASSSHQSVAKDEQYF. DNA of the CDR3: TGTGCCAGCAGCTCCCATCAATCTGTAGCCAAGGACGAGCAGTACTTC. This chain joins TRBV7-9 and TRBJ2-7; D is ambiguous. CDR1 is SEHNR, CDR2 FQNEAQ, per germline (reference sequence). This CDR3 is built from 16 residues. Trimming removed 4 bases from V and 5 bases from J, with 21 bases in between.

This clone showed up just a few times. The chain combines TRBV4-1 with TRBJ2-1; 8 bases match TRBD1. The CDR3 sequence is 16 residues long. V dropped 0 bases and J dropped 14; count of bases not matched to a gene: 15. Germline V gene sequence: CDR1 MGHRA, CDR2 YSYEKL. The CDR3 DNA follows: TGCGCCAGCAGCCAAGAAGCACCAGGGGGCCTAGGTAAGAAGTTCTTC. This encodes CASSQEAPGGLGKKFF.

J is TRBJ2-7 and V is TRBV11-2; D unclear. This CDR3 region has 12 residues. V lost 1 base, J lost 3 bases, and 4 bases lay in between. Germline V CDR1 and CDR2: SGHAT, FQNNGV. For the CDR3, the DNA is TGTGCCAGCAGCTTAGGGTTCTACGAGCAGTACTTC. Its protein product is CASSLGFYEQYF.

This sequence joins TRBV18 and TRBJ2-2; D might be TRBD1 (7 bases). V was pared by 2 bases and J by 4 bases, with 11 bases between. There are 15 residues in the CDR3. CDR1 is KGHSH, CDR2 LQKENI, per germline. This chain's CDR3 is CASSPTQGGTGELFF. DNA of the CDR3: TGTGCCAGCTCACCAACCCAGGGGGGCACCGGGGAGCTGTTTTTT.

The chain joins TRBV4-1 to TRBJ2-5; D remains unclear. V was pared by 1 base and J by 0 bases, with 12 bases between. This CDR3 region has 16 residues. Per the germline V gene, CDR1 is MGHRA and CDR2 is YSYEKL. Written as DNA, the CDR3 is TGCGCCAGCAGCCAAGGTGCATCGCGGAACCAAGAGACCCAGTACTTC. It translates to CASSQGASRNQETQYF.

The chain uses TRBV19 and TRBJ1-5; possibly TRBD1 for D (5 bases). The V gene's germline CDR1 is LNHDA and CDR2 SQIVND (reference sequence). The CDR3 extends over 17 amino acids. V lost 6 bases and J 0 bases, leaving 18 bases between the germline ends. CDR3 in amino acids: CASRLGTARISNQPQHF. For the CDR3, the DNA is TGTGCCAGTAGGCTGGGGACCGCTCGGATTAGCAATCAGCCCCAGCATTTT.

CDR3 DNA sequence: TGTGCCAGCAGGCAGGGGGAGGGAGTCTTCTTC. Translated, it gives CASRQGEGVFF. V usage is TRBV11-2 and J usage is TRBJ2-1; D may be TRBD1 or TRBD2 (7 bases each). The CDR3 is 11 amino acids. The V end was cut by 6 bases, the J end by 16 bases, with 16 bases between. Germline CDR1 and CDR2: SGHAT and FQNNGV.

V gene TRBV28 combines with J gene TRBJ2-7, with 7 nucleotides matching TRBD2. This CDR3 has 14 amino acids. Germline V gives CDR1 MDHEN, CDR2 SYDVKM. V was pared by 8 bases and J by 3 bases, with 10 bases of the junction left unmatched. The CDR3 DNA reads TGTGCCAGCTCGGTTGCAGGGAGGGGCTACGAGCAGTACTTC. Protein product: CASSVAGRGYEQYF.

V is TRBV28 and J is TRBJ1-4, with 8 nucleotides matching TRBD1. The CDR3 runs to 14 residues. V gave up 6 bases and J gave up 7 bases; unmatched junction bases: 7. In germline, CDR1 is MDHEN, CDR2 SYDVKM. The CDR3, as DNA: TGTGCCAGCAGACCACAGGGGGGTGGTGAAAAACTGTTTTTT. Amino acids: CASRPQGGGEKLFF.

The CDR3, as DNA: TGTGCCAGCTCACCAACTTTGAACACTGAAGCTTTCTTT. Translated, it gives CASSPTLNTEAFF. The chain joins TRBV18 to TRBJ1-1; D call uncertain. Germline V gene sequence: CDR1 KGHSH, CDR2 LQKENI. The V end lost 2 bases, the J end lost 0 bases, and 4 bases lay between the germline ends. This CDR3 is 13 amino acids long.

The gene calls are TRBV4-1 and TRBJ1-5, with D hard to call. Germline CDR1 reads MGHRA; CDR2 reads YSYEKL. The ends were cut back, 0 bases at V and 11 bases at J, with 11 bases in the middle. This CDR3 is built from 13 residues. CDR3 amino acids: CASSQEPAGAQHF. CDR3 sequence (DNA): TGCGCCAGCAGCCAAGAACCGGCCGGGGCCCAGCATTTT.

This clone was picked up one time. This rearrangement joins TRBV30 to TRBJ1-2; D gene unclear. With 2 bases removed from V and 1 base from J, the gap between germline ends came to 23 bases. This CDR3 has 18 residues. The V gene's germline CDR1 is GTSNPN and CDR2 SVGIG (reference sequence). The CDR3 is CAWSPIGDRRSFNYGYTF. CDR3 nucleotides: TGTGCCTGGAGTCCTATAGGAGATCGCAGGAGCTTTAACTATGGCTACACCTTC.

This rearrangement joins TRBV7-9 to TRBJ1-4; TRBD1 agrees at 7 bases. CDR3 length equals 14 residues. J lost 8 bases, V lost 6 bases, and 9 bases had no gene match. Looked up from germline, CDR1 is SEHNR and CDR2 is FQNEAQ (reference sequence). CDR3: CASSHDRVGEKLFF. The CDR3 DNA reads as TGTGCCAGCAGTCATGACAGGGTTGGCGAAAAACTGTTTTTT.

The rearrangement links TRBV7-6 to TRBJ2-5; 10 bases match TRBD2. With V trimmed by 5 bases and J by 1 base, 7 bases remained unmatched. CDR1 is SGHVS, CDR2 FNYEAQ, per germline. This CDR3 region has 16 residues. CDR3 sequence: CASSLLLAGTQETQYF. The CDR3 bases are TGTGCCAGCAGCCTATTACTAGCGGGGACCCAAGAGACCCAGTACTTC.

This clone was detected only once. The chain recombines TRBV11-3 with TRBJ2-5; D call uncertain. Germline lookup yields CDR1 SGHNT and CDR2 YENEEA. The germline V and J ends were trimmed by 1 base and 10 bases, with 7 bases remaining between them. This CDR3 region has 11 residues. This CDR3 reads CASSLGMGQYF. Here the CDR3 DNA reads TGTGCCAGCAGCTTAGGGATGGGCCAGTACTTC.

This chain links TRBV11-3 with TRBJ1-2, with no clear D. This CDR3 is built from 15 residues. Trimming took off 5 bases at V and 0 bases at J, with 13 bases between the two ends. Germline assignment: CDR1 SGHNT and CDR2 YENEEA. In DNA, the CDR3 is TGTGCCAGCAGCAACCGACGGGAAGCTAACTATGGCTACACCTTC. This gives the protein CASSNRREANYGYTF. Complete variable domain (other parts from reference TRBV11-3 and TRBJ1-2): EAGVVQSPRYKIIEKKQPVAFWCNPISGHNTLYWYLQNLGQGPELLIRYENEEAVDDSQLPKDRFSAERLKGVDSTLKIQPAELGDSAVYLCASSNRREANYGYTFGSGTRLTVV.

The rearrangement joins TRBV19 to TRBJ2-1; D is uncertain. CDR3 size: 11 residues. Trimming pared 8 bases from V and 4 bases from J, leaving 6 bases between. Germline CDR1 LNHDA, CDR2 SQIVND (reference sequence). The CDR3, as DNA: TGTGCCAGTGCTCTATACAATGAGCAGTTCTTC. Encoded protein: CASALYNEQFF.

This clone was counted only a few times. This chain connects TRBV27 to TRBJ2-7; D uncertain. The CDR3 runs 14 residues. Per germline, CDR1 MNHEY and CDR2 SMNVEV (reference sequence). V lost 5 bases and J 0 bases, leaving 11 bases between the germline ends. CDR3: CASSSLSSSYEQYF. The DNA for the CDR3 is TGTGCCAGCAGTAGCTTGTCGAGCTCCTACGAGCAGTACTTC.

The V gene is TRBV19, the J gene TRBJ2-7, with 7 positions matching TRBD1. This CDR3 contains 12 residues. The J segment lost 5 bases and the V segment lost 3 bases, leaving 1 base of the junction unmatched. The V gene's germline CDR1 is LNHDA and CDR2 SQIVND (reference sequence). In DNA form, the CDR3 reads TGTGCCAGTAGTATGACAGGGAACGAGCAGTACTTC. It is translated as CASSMTGNEQYF.

This chain joins TRBV5-1 and TRBJ2-3; the D is unclear. V lost 0 bases to trimming and J lost 4 bases, with 12 bases between them. CDR1 SGHRS and CDR2 YFSETQ come from the germline V gene. The CDR3 extends over 15 amino acids. CDR3 coding DNA: TGCGCCAGCAGCTTGGGGGCAGGTAGGGCAGATACGCAGTATTTT. It specifies CASSLGAGRADTQYF.